This T cell receptor (beta chain) was profiled in a study of blood T cell repertoires in COVID-19. Overall study: Samples came from the United States, Italy and Spain, spanning acute and convalescent COVID-19. The cDNA or gDNA used as material had been derived from T cells, B-cell-depleted T cells, or PBMCs.

This clone was counted once. This table comes from immunoSEQ multiplex PCR, and its TCRdb copy is limited to in-frame clones, with some not included. The table shows under 200,000 clones, with less than 85% occurring only once. Germline assignment: CDR1 MNHEY and CDR2 SVGAGI. The V end was cut by 6 bases, the J end by 0 bases, with 12 bases between. This CDR3 has 15 residues. Enrollment of patients from Seattle took place during active infection, with longitudinal follow-up. The sample was peripheral blood. The TCR was taken from a woman aged 60 to 75 with COVID-19, enrolled during active disease. V and J are TRBV6-5 and TRBJ1-5, with D maybe TRBD1 (6 bases). The CDR3 sequence is CASRRTVGSNQPQHF. CDR3 bases: TGTGCCAGCAGGAGGACAGTCGGTAGCAATCAGCCCCAGCATTTT.